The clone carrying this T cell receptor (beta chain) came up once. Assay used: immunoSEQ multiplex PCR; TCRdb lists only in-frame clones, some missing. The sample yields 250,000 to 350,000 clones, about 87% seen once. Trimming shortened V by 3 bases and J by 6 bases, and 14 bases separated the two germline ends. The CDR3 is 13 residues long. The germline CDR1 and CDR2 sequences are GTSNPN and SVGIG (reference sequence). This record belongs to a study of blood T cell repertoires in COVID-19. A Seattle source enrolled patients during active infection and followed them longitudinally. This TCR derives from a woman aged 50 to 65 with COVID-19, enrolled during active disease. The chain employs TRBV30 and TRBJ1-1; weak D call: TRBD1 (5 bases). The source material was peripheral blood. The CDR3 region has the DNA TGTGCCTGGAGGTTAAAAGGGGTGGCTGAAGCTTTCTTT. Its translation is CAWRLKGVAEAFF.